The 27 T cell receptor beta chains below were found in one sample sequenced in a study of T cell repertoires in cytomegalovirus infection. TCRdb recomputed calls from the reads with MiXCR, one row per CDR3 protein. This sample has around 630,000 distinct CDR3 sequences; 20% to 25% occur once, and the top ten carry 7% to 9%. Material: CD8+ T cells from PBMCs. Receptor source: a human donor in good health (CMV status not recorded). Some clones in this sample may be carry-over from other donors' samples.

J is TRBJ2-1 and V is TRBV6-6, with D perhaps assigned TRBD1 or TRBD2 (7 bases each). V gave up 0 bases and J gave up 8 bases, with 14 bases separating them. CDR1 MNHNY and CDR2 SVGAGI come from the germline V gene (reference sequence). The CDR3 covers 15 residues. The CDR3 reads CASSYSPGRGHEQFF. The CDR3, as DNA: TGTGCCAGCAGTTACTCCCCGGGGAGGGGGCATGAGCAGTTCTTC.

This clonotype was detected ten times or more. The rearrangement uses TRBV28 and TRBJ2-7; D is possibly TRBD1 (5 bases). V lost 3 bases and J lost 3, with 9 bases in between. Germline values: CDR1 MDHEN, CDR2 SYDVKM. The CDR3 contains 13 residues. The CDR3 here is CASSFDRNYEQYV. The CDR3 DNA reads TGTGCCAGCAGTTTTGACAGAAACTACGAGCAGTACGTC.

J is TRBJ2-3 and V is TRBV5-5; no clear D gene. Germline V gene lookup returns CDR1 SGHKS and CDR2 YYEKEE (reference sequence). V lost 4 bases and J 0 bases, leaving 12 bases between the germline ends. This CDR3 is 15 amino acids long. The CDR3 sequence is CASSPVGMSTDTQYF. The CDR3 nucleotides read TGTGCCAGCAGCCCCGTGGGGATGAGCACAGATACGCAGTATTTT.

The CDR3 DNA follows: TGTGCCAGCAGTGCTCTAGGGGGCGCGGGAACTGAAGCTTTCTTT. Its protein product is CASSALGGAGTEAFF. The rearrangement joins TRBV27 to TRBJ1-1; 7 bases are shared with TRBD1. This CDR3 region has 15 residues. The germline gives CDR1 MNHEY, CDR2 SMNVEV (reference sequence). The trim removed 5 bases at V and 5 bases at J, leaving 11 bases unmatched.

This rearrangement joins TRBV29-1 to TRBJ2-5; 8 bases align to TRBD2. Germline CDR1 is SQVTM and CDR2 is ANQGSEA. V trimming: 4 bases; J trimming: 5 bases; junction bases outside the gene matches: 9. This CDR3 has 14 residues. The CDR3 reads CSVAKRGWWETQYF. DNA of the CDR3: TGCAGCGTTGCTAAGCGGGGGTGGTGGGAGACCCAGTACTTC.

This clonotype has a count of ten or more. The rearrangement joins TRBV13 to TRBJ1-6; 7 nucleotides match TRBD1. The junction had 3 bases not matched to a gene; V was cut back by 1 base and J by 3 bases. The CDR3 totals 16 residues. CDR1 is PRHDT and CDR2 is FYEKMQ in the germline V gene (reference sequence). In nucleotides, the CDR3 is TGTGCCAGCAGCTTAGAGGGACAGAGCTATAATTCACCCCTCCACTTT. This encodes CASSLEGQSYNSPLHF.

This rearrangement joins TRBV15 to TRBJ2-5; D may be TRBD2 (6 bases). This CDR3 has 15 residues. Trimming took 5 bases from V and 1 from J, leaving 14 bases between them. CDR1 and CDR2 (germline): LNHNV, YYDKDF (reference sequence). CDR3 sequence: CATSGLQAPQETQYF. CDR3 nucleotides: TGTGCCACCAGCGGACTACAGGCCCCCCAAGAGACCCAGTACTTC.

The sample holds a few counts of this clonotype. The rearrangement links TRBV12-5 to TRBJ1-2, with D uncertain. The CDR3 length is 15 residues. Germline CDR1 is LGHNT and CDR2 is FRNRAP. V gave up 4 bases and J gave up 8 bases, with 20 bases separating them. CDR3 amino acids: CASGSVLERLEGYTF. The CDR3, as DNA: TGTGCTAGTGGTTCTGTCCTTGAGAGACTTGAGGGCTACACCTTC.

This clonotype appeared many times. This chain links TRBV7-9 with TRBJ2-7, with D possibly being TRBD1 (6 bases). The CDR3 loop spans 14 amino acids. In germline, CDR1 is SEHNR, CDR2 FQNEAQ (reference sequence). V was cut by 5 bases and J by 4 bases, with 15 bases left in between. CDR3 region: CASSIEARGYEQYV. DNA for the CDR3: TGTGCCAGCAGCATAGAGGCCAGGGGATACGAGCAGTACGTC.

This clonotype was recorded a few times. The chain links TRBV5-1 to TRBJ2-1; D possibly corresponds to TRBD1 (5 bases). V was clipped by 2 bases and J by 2 bases, with 14 bases between them. Germline CDR1 is SGHRS and CDR2 is YFSETQ. This CDR3 contains 16 residues. CDR3 protein: CASSLNRNPPYNEQFF. The CDR3 DNA reads TGCGCCAGCAGCTTAAACAGGAACCCTCCCTACAATGAGCAGTTCTTC.

There are a few counts of this clonotype. The chain recombines TRBV7-9 with TRBJ1-1; D perhaps matches TRBD1 (6 bases). The CDR3 extends over 15 amino acids. The ends were cut back, 1 base at V and 0 bases at J, with 9 bases in the middle. Germline lookup yields CDR1 SEHNR and CDR2 FQNEAQ (reference sequence). The CDR3 loop is CASSLGGHLNTEAFF. The CDR3 DNA reads TGTGCCAGCAGCTTAGGGGGGCATCTGAACACTGAAGCTTTCTTT.

In this sample, this clonotype turned up a few times. This chain uses TRBV10-3 with TRBJ1-5; D may be TRBD1 (5 bases). The ends were cut back, 2 bases at V and 3 bases at J, with 8 bases in the middle. CDR3 length equals 14 residues. The V gene's germline CDR1 is ENHRY and CDR2 SYGVKD. DNA for the CDR3: TGTGCCATCAGTGAGGGGGGGTACAATCAGCCCCAGCATTTT. The encoded protein is CAISEGGYNQPQHF.

The rearrangement uses TRBV2 and TRBJ2-1; no firm D call. The V and J ends lost 6 bases and 2 bases respectively, with 14 bases between them. The CDR3 sequence is 15 residues long. Germline values: CDR1 SNHLY, CDR2 FYNNEI. CDR3 sequence (DNA): TGTGCCAGCAGGGCGTTCGGATATACCTACAATGAGCAGTTCTTC. This codes for CASRAFGYTYNEQFF.

This clonotype showed up many times. The rearrangement joins TRBV5-5 to TRBJ2-7; TRBD1 matches at 7 bases. Trimming took 4 bases from V and 4 from J; bases not matched to a gene: 8. The CDR3 covers 14 residues. The germline V gene encodes CDR1 SGHKS and CDR2 YYEKEE (reference sequence). The DNA for the CDR3 is TGTGCCAGCAGCCTGCAGGGGGAACCGTACGAGCAGTACTTC. Encoded protein: CASSLQGEPYEQYF.

This clonotype is a singleton in its sample. The V call is TRBV6-9, the J call TRBJ2-1, with 11 bases matching TRBD2. CDR1 and CDR2 from the germline V gene are MNHGY and SVAAGI. The ends lost 8 bases at V and 0 bases at J; junction bases unmatched: 9. This CDR3 has 17 amino acids. For the CDR3, the DNA is TGTGCCAGCCCCCGACTAGCGGGAACTAGCTCCTACAATGAGCAGTTCTTC. Amino acid sequence: CASPRLAGTSSYNEQFF.

This clonotype was counted a few times. The gene calls are TRBV20-1 and TRBJ1-1, with D unresolved. From germline, CDR1 is DFQATT and CDR2 SNEGSKA (reference sequence). Trimming took 3 bases from V and 0 from J, leaving 14 bases between them. There are 15 residues in the CDR3. CDR3 in amino acids: CSARAYDGLNTEAFF. The CDR3 DNA is TGCAGTGCTAGGGCATACGACGGACTGAACACTGAAGCTTTCTTT.

The chain carries TRBV14 and TRBJ1-3; D is unclear. The V and J ends lost 4 bases and 4 bases respectively, with 14 bases between them. This CDR3 spans 15 amino acids. CDR1 is SGHDN, CDR2 FVKESK, per germline. DNA for the CDR3: TGTGCCAGCAGCCTAATAATGGGCCTGGGAAACACCATATATTTT. Protein sequence: CASSLIMGLGNTIYF.

Note on this clonotype: A read error may explain this, as a much larger clone is one base away. The rearrangement joins TRBV7-3 to TRBJ1-1; TRBD1 is a possible D gene (6 bases). The CDR3 is made up of 13 amino acids. Germline loops: CDR1 SGHTA, CDR2 FQGTGA. The CDR3 DNA follows: TGTGCCAACAGCCAGACAGGGAACACTGAAGCTTTCTTT. Its protein product is CANSQTGNTEAFF.

The J gene is TRBJ2-7, the V gene TRBV2; D possibly matches TRBD1 or TRBD2 (5 bases each). The V and J ends lost 7 bases and 2 bases respectively, with 18 bases between them. Germline CDR1 is SNHLY and CDR2 is FYNNEI. The CDR3 covers 15 residues. CDR3 residues: CASTQRGPGTYEQYF. CDR3 sequence (DNA): TGTGCCAGCACCCAGAGGGGCCCGGGGACCTACGAGCAGTACTTC.

This sequence joins TRBV6-5 and TRBJ2-1; 7 bases line up with TRBD1. J gave up 2 bases and V 1 base, and 8 bases lay outside the gene matches. CDR3 length equals 17 residues. Germline CDR1 is MNHEY and CDR2 is SVGAGI. The CDR3 nucleotides read TGTGCCAGCAGTTACTTTGGCGCAGGGGGAACCTACAATGAGCAGTTCTTC. Amino acids: CASSYFGAGGTYNEQFF.

This clonotype appeared many times. V gene TRBV14 combines with J gene TRBJ2-7, with TRBD1 matching over 11 bases. The CDR3 is 15 residues long. Germline lookup yields CDR1 SGHDN and CDR2 FVKESK. Germline trimming cut 2 bases from V and 3 bases from J; bases unmatched to any gene: 3. In DNA form, the CDR3 reads TGTGCCAGCAGCCAACCGGGACAGGGGGTCTACGAGCAGTACTTC. Translated, it gives CASSQPGQGVYEQYF.

This clonotype appeared a few times. The gene calls are TRBV7-9 and TRBJ2-7; D not certain. The germline gives CDR1 SEHNR, CDR2 FQNEAQ (reference sequence). The CDR3 is 12 residues long. Trimming cost V 2 bases and J 3 bases, with 5 bases left between them. This CDR3 reads CASSLPNYEQYF. The CDR3 bases are TGTGCCAGCAGCTTACCGAACTACGAGCAGTACTTC.

This clonotype was seen at least ten times. The chain links TRBV7-6 to TRBJ1-1; no firm D call. CDR1 and CDR2 (germline): SGHVS, FNYEAQ. V shed 1 base and J shed 5 bases, with 8 bases lying between them. This CDR3 comprises 13 residues. DNA of the CDR3: TGTGCCAGCAGCTTAGGGGCATGGACTGAAGCTTTCTTT. Translation gives CASSLGAWTEAFF.

This rearrangement joins TRBV7-6 to TRBJ1-5, with 7 nucleotides matching TRBD1. CDR1 and CDR2 from the germline V gene are SGHVS and FNYEAQ. V dropped 4 bases and J dropped 5; count of bases not matched to a gene: 2. The CDR3 spans 13 residues. CDR3 nucleotides: TGTGCCAGCAGCTCGGGACAGCATCAGCCCCAGCATTTT. As protein: CASSSGQHQPQHF.

This chain uses TRBV12-3 or TRBV12-4 with TRBJ2-5, with D possibly matching TRBD2 (6 bases). V lost 5 bases and J lost 1, with 8 bases in between. CDR3 length: 13 residues. Written as DNA, the CDR3 is TGTGCCAGCAGTCGGACTATCCAAGAGACCCAGTACTTC. It translates to CASSRTIQETQYF.

The chain recombines TRBV5-6 with TRBJ2-3, with TRBD2 as a possible D gene (5 bases). Trimming removed 6 bases at V and 4 bases at J, with 15 bases between. Looked up from germline, CDR1 is SGHDT and CDR2 is YYEEEE. The CDR3 totals 14 residues. CDR3 region: CASNGPRVADTQYF. Here the CDR3 DNA reads TGTGCCAGCAACGGACCGAGGGTCGCAGATACGCAGTATTTT.

The genes are TRBV7-6 and TRBJ1-1; D is uncertain. Germline assignment: CDR1 SGHVS and CDR2 FNYEAQ. V dropped 4 bases and J dropped 4 bases, with 13 bases sitting between them. The CDR3 is 14 amino acids. The CDR3 protein is CASSSRSVGTEAFF. As DNA, the CDR3 is TGTGCCAGCAGCTCCCGGTCAGTTGGCACTGAAGCTTTCTTT.